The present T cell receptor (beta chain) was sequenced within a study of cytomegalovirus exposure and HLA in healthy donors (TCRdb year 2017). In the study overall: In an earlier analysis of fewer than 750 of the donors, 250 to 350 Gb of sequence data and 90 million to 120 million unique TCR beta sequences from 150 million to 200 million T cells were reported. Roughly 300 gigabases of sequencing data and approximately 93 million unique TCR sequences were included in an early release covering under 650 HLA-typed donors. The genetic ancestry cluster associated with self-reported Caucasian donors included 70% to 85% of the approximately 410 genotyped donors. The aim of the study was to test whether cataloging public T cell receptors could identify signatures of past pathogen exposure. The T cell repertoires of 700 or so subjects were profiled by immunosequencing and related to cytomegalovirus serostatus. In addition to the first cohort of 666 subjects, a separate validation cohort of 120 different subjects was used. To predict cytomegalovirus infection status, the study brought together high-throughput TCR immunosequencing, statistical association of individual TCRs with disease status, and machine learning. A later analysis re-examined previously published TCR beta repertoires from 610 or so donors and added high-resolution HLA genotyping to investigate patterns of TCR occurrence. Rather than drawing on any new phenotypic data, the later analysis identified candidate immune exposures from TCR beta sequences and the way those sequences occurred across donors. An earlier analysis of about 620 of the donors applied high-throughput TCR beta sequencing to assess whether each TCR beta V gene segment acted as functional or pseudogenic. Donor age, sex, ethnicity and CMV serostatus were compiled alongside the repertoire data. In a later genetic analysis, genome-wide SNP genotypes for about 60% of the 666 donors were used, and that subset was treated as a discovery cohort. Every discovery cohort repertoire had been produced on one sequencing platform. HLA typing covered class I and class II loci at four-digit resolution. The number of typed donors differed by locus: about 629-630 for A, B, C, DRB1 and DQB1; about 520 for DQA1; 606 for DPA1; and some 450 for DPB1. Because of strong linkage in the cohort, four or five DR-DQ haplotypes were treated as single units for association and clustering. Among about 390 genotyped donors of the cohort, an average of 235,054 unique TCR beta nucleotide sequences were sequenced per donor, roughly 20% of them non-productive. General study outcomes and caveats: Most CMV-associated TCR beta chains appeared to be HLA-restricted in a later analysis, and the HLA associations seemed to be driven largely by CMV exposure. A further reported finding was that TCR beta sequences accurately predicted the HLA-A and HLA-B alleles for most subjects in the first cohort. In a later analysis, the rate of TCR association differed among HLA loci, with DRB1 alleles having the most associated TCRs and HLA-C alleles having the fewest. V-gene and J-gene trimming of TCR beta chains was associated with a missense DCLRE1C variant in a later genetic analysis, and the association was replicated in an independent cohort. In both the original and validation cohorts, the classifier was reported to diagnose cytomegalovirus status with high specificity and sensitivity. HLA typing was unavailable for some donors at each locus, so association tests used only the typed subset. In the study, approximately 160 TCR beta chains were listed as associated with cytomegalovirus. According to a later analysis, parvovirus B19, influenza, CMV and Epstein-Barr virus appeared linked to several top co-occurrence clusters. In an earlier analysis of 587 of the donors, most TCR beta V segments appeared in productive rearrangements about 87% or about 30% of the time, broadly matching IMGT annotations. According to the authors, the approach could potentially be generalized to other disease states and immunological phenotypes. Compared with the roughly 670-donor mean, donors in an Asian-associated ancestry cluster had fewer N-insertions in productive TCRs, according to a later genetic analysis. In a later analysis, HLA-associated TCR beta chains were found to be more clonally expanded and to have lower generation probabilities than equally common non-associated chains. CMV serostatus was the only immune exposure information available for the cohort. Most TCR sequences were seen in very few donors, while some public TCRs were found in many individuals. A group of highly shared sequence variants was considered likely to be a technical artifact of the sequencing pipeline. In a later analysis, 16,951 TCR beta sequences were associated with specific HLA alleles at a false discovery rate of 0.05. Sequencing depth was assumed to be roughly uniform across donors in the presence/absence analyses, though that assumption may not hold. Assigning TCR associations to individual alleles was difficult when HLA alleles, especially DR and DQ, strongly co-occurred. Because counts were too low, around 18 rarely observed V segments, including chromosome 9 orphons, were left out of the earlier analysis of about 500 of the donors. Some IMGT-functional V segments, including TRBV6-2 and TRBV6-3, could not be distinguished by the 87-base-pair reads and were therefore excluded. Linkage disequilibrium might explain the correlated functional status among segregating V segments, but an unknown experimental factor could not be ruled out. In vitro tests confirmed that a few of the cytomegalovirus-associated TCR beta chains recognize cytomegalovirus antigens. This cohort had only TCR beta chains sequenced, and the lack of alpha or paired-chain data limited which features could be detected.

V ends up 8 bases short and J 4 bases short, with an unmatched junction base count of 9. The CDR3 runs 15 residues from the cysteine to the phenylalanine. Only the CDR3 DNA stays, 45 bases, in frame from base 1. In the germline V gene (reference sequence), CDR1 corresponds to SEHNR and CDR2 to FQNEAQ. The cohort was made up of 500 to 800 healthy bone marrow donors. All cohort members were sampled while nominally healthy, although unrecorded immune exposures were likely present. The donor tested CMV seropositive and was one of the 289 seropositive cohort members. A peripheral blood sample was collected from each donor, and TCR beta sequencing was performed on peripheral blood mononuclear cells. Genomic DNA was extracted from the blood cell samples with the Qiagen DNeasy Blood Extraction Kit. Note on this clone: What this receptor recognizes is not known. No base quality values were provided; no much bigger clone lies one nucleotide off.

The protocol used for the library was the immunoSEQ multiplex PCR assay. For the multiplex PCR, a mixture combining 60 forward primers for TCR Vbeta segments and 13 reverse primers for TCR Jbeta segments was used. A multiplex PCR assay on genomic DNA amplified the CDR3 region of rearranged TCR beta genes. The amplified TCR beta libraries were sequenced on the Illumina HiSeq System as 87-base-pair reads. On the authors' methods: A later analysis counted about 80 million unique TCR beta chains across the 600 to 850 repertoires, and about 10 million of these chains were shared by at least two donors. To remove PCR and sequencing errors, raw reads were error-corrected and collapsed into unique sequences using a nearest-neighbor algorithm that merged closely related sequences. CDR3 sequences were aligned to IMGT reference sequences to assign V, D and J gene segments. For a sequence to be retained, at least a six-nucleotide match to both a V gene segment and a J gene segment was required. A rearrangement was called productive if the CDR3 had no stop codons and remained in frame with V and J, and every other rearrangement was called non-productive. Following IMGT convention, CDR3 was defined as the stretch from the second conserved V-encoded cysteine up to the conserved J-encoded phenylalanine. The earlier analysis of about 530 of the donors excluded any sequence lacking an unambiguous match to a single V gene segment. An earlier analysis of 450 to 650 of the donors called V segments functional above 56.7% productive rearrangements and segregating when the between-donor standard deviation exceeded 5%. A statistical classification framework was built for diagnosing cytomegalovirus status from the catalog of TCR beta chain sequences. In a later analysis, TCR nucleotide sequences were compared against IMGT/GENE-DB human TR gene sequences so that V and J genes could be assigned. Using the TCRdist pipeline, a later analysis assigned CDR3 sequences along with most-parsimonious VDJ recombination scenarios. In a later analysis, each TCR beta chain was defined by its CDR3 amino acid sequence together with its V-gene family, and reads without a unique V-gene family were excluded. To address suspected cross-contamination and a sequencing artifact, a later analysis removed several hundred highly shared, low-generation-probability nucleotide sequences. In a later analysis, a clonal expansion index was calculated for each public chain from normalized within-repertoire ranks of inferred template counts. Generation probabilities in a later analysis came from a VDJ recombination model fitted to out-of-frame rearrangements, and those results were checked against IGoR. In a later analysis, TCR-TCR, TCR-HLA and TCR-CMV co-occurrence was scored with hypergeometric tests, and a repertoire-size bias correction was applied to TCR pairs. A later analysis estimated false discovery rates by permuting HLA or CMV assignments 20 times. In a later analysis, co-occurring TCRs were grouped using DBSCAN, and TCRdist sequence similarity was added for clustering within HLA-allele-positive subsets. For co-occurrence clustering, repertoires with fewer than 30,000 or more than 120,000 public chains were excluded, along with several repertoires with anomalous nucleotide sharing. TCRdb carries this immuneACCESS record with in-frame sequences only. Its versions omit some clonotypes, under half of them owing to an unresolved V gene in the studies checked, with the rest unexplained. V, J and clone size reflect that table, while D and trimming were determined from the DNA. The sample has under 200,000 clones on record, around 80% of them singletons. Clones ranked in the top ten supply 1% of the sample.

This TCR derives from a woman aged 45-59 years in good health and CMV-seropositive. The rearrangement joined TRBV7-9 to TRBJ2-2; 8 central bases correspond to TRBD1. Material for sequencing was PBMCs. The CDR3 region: CASPGGARGTGELFF. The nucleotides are TGTGCCAGCCCAGGGGGCGCCCGGGGCACCGGGGAGCTGTTTTTT.